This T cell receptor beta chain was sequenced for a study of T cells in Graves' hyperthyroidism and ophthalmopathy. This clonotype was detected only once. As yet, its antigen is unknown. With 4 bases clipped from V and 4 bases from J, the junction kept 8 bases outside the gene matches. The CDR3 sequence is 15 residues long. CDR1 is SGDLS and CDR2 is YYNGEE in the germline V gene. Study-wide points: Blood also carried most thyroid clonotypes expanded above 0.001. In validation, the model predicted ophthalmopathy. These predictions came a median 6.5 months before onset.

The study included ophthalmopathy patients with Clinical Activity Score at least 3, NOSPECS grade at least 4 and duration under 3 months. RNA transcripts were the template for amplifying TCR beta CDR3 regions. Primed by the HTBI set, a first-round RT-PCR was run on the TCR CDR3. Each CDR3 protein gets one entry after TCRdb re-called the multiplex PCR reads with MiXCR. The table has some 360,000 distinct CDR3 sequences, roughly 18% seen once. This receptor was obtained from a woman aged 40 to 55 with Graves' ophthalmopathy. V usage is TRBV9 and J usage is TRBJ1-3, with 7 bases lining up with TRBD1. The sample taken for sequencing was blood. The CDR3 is CASSTGGGGGNTIYF. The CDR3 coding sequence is TGTGCCAGCAGCACCGGAGGAGGGGGCGGAAACACCATATATTTT.